Sequencing of this T cell receptor beta chain was carried out in a study of blood T cell repertoires in COVID-19. Looking at the study overall: Acute-phase and convalescent COVID-19 samples originated in the United States, Italy and Spain. The analysed material was cDNA or gDNA that came from T cells, B-cell-depleted T cells, or PBMCs.

This CDR3 comprises 14 residues. The V end lost 4 bases, the J end lost 2 bases, and 10 bases lay between the germline ends. Germline-derived CDR1 and CDR2 are SGHDT and YYEEEE. In its sample, this clone was seen a few times. In the original workflow: Amplification with reference gene primers provided the estimates of nucleated cell counts. The protocol was immunoSEQ multiplex PCR, while the TCRdb copy is restricted to in-frame clones and leaves out a portion. D and trimming were read from the DNA, whereas the V and J calls and clone size are those reported in that table. There are approximately 190,000 clones in the sample; 80% to 90% occur only once, and about a fifth lies in the top ten.

The genes are TRBV5-6 and TRBJ1-5; D is possibly TRBD1 (5 bases). The origin of this receptor is a human donor in a cohort sampled during active COVID-19. Sample: peripheral blood. CDR3: CASSAGHGNQPQHF. CDR3 nucleotide sequence: TGTGCCAGCAGCGCGGGGCATGGCAATCAGCCCCAGCATTTT.